This is a list of T cell receptor beta chains from one sample in a study of cytomegalovirus exposure and HLA in healthy donors. Measured with immunoSEQ multiplex PCR; TCRdb has only the in-frame clones, and not every one. The sample consists of over 150,000 clones, 70% to 80% of them appearing once. The sequenced material came from PBMCs. The receptors come from a woman in her 40s in good health and CMV-seronegative. Both conserved end residues are part of each CDR3. Each record gives: J gene, clone size, V gene, D gene, CDR3 DNA, CDR3 protein. D genes are given only for firm matches. Clone size is shown for a subset of rows, as once, few, many or a class of expanded clone.

J gene: TRBJ1-4; clone size: -; V gene: TRBV5-1; D gene: TRBD1; CDR3 DNA: TGCGCCAGCAGGTTAGGGACAGGGACGAACGAAAAACTGTTTTTT; CDR3 protein: CASRLGTGTNEKLFF
J gene: TRBJ1-5; clone size: -; V gene: TRBV7-9; D gene: TRBD1; CDR3 DNA: TGTGCCAGCAGCTCAACAGGGGACCATAGCAATCAGCCCCAGCATTTT; CDR3 protein: CASSSTGDHSNQPQHF
J gene: TRBJ1-5; clone size: -; V gene: TRBV9; D gene: -; CDR3 DNA: TGTGCCAGCAGCGCCCCTGGAGAGCCCCAGCATTTT; CDR3 protein: CASSAPGEPQHF
J gene: TRBJ1-3; clone size: -; V gene: TRBV30; D gene: TRBD1; CDR3 DNA: TGTGCCTGGATCTACAGGGGGTCTGGAAACACCATATATTTT; CDR3 protein: CAWIYRGSGNTIYF
J gene: TRBJ1-6; clone size: -; V gene: TRBV13; D gene: TRBD1; CDR3 DNA: TGTGCCAGCAGCTTAGCGACAGGGGGGGGTTCACCCCTCCACTTT; CDR3 protein: CASSLATGGGSPLHF
J gene: TRBJ2-3; clone size: once; V gene: TRBV2; D gene: TRBD1; CDR3 DNA: TGTGCCAGCAGTAAAGACAGGGGGCTCGCAGATACGCAGTATTTT; CDR3 protein: CASSKDRGLADTQYF
J gene: TRBJ1-2; clone size: -; V gene: TRBV29-1; D gene: -; CDR3 DNA: TGCAGCGTTGGGTCGGATGGCTACACCTTC; CDR3 protein: CSVGSDGYTF
J gene: TRBJ1-3; clone size: -; V gene: TRBV5-1; D gene: -; CDR3 DNA: TGCGCCAGCTCACCTACCTCGGGCTCTGGAAACACCATATATTTT; CDR3 protein: CASSPTSGSGNTIYF
J gene: TRBJ1-2; clone size: -; V gene: TRBV2; D gene: -; CDR3 DNA: TGTGCCCGGAGAGTCGCGCTTGAAGGCTATGGCTACACCTTC; CDR3 protein: CARRVALEGYGYTF
J gene: TRBJ1-1; clone size: -; V gene: TRBV4-1; D gene: -; CDR3 DNA: TGCGCCAGCAGCCAAGATAGTGGGGGGACTGAAGCTTTCTTT; CDR3 protein: CASSQDSGGTEAFF
J gene: TRBJ1-2; clone size: -; V gene: TRBV5-1; D gene: TRBD1; CDR3 DNA: TGCGCCAGCAGCTCCGGGACAGCTAACTATGGCTACACCTTC; CDR3 protein: CASSSGTANYGYTF
J gene: TRBJ2-7; clone size: -; V gene: TRBV28; D gene: -; CDR3 DNA: TGTGCCAGCAGGTCTACCTACGAGCAGTACTTC; CDR3 protein: CASRSTYEQYF
J gene: TRBJ2-1; clone size: once; V gene: TRBV6-1; D gene: -; CDR3 DNA: TGTGCCAGCAGTGGGACTCTTCAGTTCAATGAGCAGTTCTTC; CDR3 protein: CASSGTLQFNEQFF
J gene: TRBJ2-7; clone size: -; V gene: TRBV7-2; D gene: TRBD1; CDR3 DNA: TGTGCCAGCAGCTTCACCGCGGACAGGGATCAGTACTTC; CDR3 protein: CASSFTADRDQYF
J gene: TRBJ2-5; clone size: -; V gene: TRBV2; D gene: -; CDR3 DNA: TGTGCCAGCAGTGCAACAGTTATGGAAGAGACCCAGTACTTC; CDR3 protein: CASSATVMEETQYF
J gene: TRBJ2-7; clone size: -; V gene: TRBV7-2; D gene: -; CDR3 DNA: TGTGCCAGCAGCGGGTGGCCAGGCCAATACGAGCAGTACTTC; CDR3 protein: CASSGWPGQYEQYF
J gene: TRBJ2-5; clone size: once; V gene: TRBV18; D gene: TRBD2; CDR3 DNA: TGTGCCAGCTCACCACCCGGACTAGTCGTGAAGACCCAGTACTTC; CDR3 protein: CASSPPGLVVKTQYF
J gene: TRBJ1-4; clone size: -; V gene: TRBV6-4; D gene: TRBD1; CDR3 DNA: TGTGCCAGCAGTGACTACGGACAGGGGGCAAATTCGAATGAAAAACTGTTTTTT; CDR3 protein: CASSDYGQGANSNEKLFF
J gene: TRBJ1-6; clone size: -; V gene: TRBV5-8; D gene: -; CDR3 DNA: TGTGCCAGCAGCCAACTACTCGATTCACCCCTCCACTTT; CDR3 protein: CASSQLLDSPLHF
J gene: TRBJ2-7; clone size: -; V gene: TRBV13; D gene: TRBD2; CDR3 DNA: TGTGCCAGCAGCTTCATGCCAAGGGCGGGAGGGCGTACCGAGCAGTACTTC; CDR3 protein: CASSFMPRAGGRTEQYF
J gene: TRBJ2-1; clone size: -; V gene: TRBV5-6; D gene: -; CDR3 DNA: TGTGCCAGCAGCTACGGGACTGAGTACAATGAGCAGTTCTTC; CDR3 protein: CASSYGTEYNEQFF
J gene: TRBJ2-3; clone size: -; V gene: TRBV10-3; D gene: TRBD2; CDR3 DNA: TGTGCCATCAGTAAGACCGGGACTAGCGGGAGTCTCCCGTCTGGCACAGATACGCAGTATTTT; CDR3 protein: CAISKTGTSGSLPSGTDTQYF